This TCR beta chain emerged from a study of cytomegalovirus exposure and HLA in healthy donors. Some clones are missing from TCRdb's copy, which holds only in-frame ones; the method was immunoSEQ multiplex PCR. The sample yields 200,000 to 250,000 clones, less than 85% seen once. General study points: In a later analysis, first-cohort TCR clusters were found to tend to co-occur in the approximately 120 validation repertoires.

This CDR3 has 16 amino acids. Germline loops: CDR1 MNHNS, CDR2 SASEGT. Trimming took 4 bases from V and 3 from J; bases not matched to a gene: 11. Details on this clone: Its target is unknown.

This rearrangement joins TRBV6-1 to TRBJ1-1, with 7 bases lining up with TRBD1. Source material: PBMCs. The source is a woman younger than 30 in good health and CMV-seronegative. The chain's CDR3 is CASSVRTITGDTEAFF. The CDR3 region has the DNA TGTGCCAGCAGTGTGCGAACCATAACAGGGGACACTGAAGCTTTCTTT.